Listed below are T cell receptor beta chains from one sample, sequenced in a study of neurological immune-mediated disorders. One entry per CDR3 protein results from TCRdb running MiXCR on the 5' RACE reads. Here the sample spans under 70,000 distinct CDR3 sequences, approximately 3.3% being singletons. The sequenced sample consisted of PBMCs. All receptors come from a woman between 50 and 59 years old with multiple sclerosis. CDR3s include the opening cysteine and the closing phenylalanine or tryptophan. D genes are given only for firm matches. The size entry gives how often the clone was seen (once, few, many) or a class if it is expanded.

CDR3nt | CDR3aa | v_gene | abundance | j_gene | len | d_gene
TGCAGCGTTGACGTGGGCCAGAACACTGAAGCTTTCTTT | CSVDVGQNTEAFF | TRBV29-1 | many | TRBJ1-1 | 13 | -
TGTGCCAGCAGCCTGCGCGATCGCACAGATACGCAGTATTTT | CASSLRDRTDTQYF | TRBV5-4 | many | TRBJ2-3 | 14 | -
TGTGCCAGCAGGCGACAGGGTCTCATTTCACCCCTCCACTTT | CASRRQGLISPLHF | TRBV6-2/TRBV6-3 | many | TRBJ1-6 | 14 | TRBD1
TGCAGTGCTAGATCGGGAGGGCTGGAGACCCAGTACTTC | CSARSGGLETQYF | TRBV20-1 | many | TRBJ2-5 | 13 | TRBD2
TGTGCCATCAGTGCAAGTGGGACATTTGAAAAACTGTTTTTT | CAISASGTFEKLFF | TRBV10-3 | many | TRBJ1-4 | 14 | -
TGTGCCAGCAGTTTATGGCGACGATTAGCCAAAAACATTCAGTACTTC | CASSLWRRLAKNIQYF | TRBV28 | many | TRBJ2-4 | 16 | -
TGCGCCAGCAGCTTGGGGGCAGCCCTGAACACTGAAGCTTTCTTT | CASSLGAALNTEAFF | TRBV5-1 | many | TRBJ1-1 | 15 | -
TGTGCCAGCAGCCAACCCCGGGTGACTACCTACAATGAGCAGTTCTTC | CASSQPRVTTYNEQFF | TRBV4-2 | many | TRBJ2-1 | 16 | -
TGTGCCAGCGGGGGGATTAACACTGAAGCTTTCTTT | CASGGINTEAFF | TRBV4-2 | many | TRBJ1-1 | 12 | -
TGCAGTGCTAGGGTAACTGGCGAGCAGTACTTC | CSARVTGEQYF | TRBV20-1 | many | TRBJ2-7 | 11 | -
TGTGCCAGCAGCGCCAGACTAGCGGGGGCCTACAATGAGCAGTTCTTC | CASSARLAGAYNEQFF | TRBV9 | many | TRBJ2-1 | 16 | TRBD2
TGCAGTGCTAGAGATGGGGGGAGATGGTCCGGGGAGCTGTTTTTT | CSARDGGRWSGELFF | TRBV20-1 | many | TRBJ2-2 | 15 | -
TGTGCCACCAGCAGATTCGGGGCTCCGGGCACAGATACGCAGTATTTT | CATSRFGAPGTDTQYF | TRBV15 | many | TRBJ2-3 | 16 | -
TGCGCCAGCAGCTTCGGACAGGGGGCGGGAGAGCAGTACTTC | CASSFGQGAGEQYF | TRBV5-1 | many | TRBJ2-7 | 14 | TRBD1
TGCAGCGTTGTCCGGGGTACTCCTCTGAGCTCCTACAATGAGCAGTTCTTC | CSVVRGTPLSSYNEQFF | TRBV29-1 | many | TRBJ2-1 | 17 | -
TGTGCCAGCAGCTTAAACAGGGAAGGAAACACCATATATTTT | CASSLNREGNTIYF | TRBV11-2 | many | TRBJ1-3 | 14 | -